These T cell receptor beta chains were read from a single sample in a study of blood T cell repertoires in COVID-19. Measured with immunoSEQ multiplex PCR; TCRdb has only the in-frame clones, and not every one. The sample contains about 480,000 clones, roughly 88% of which appear only once. Sequencing input: PBMCs or T cells enriched from blood (not recorded which). The receptors were gathered from a woman in her thirties or forties who had recovered from COVID-19. CDR3s include the opening cysteine and the closing phenylalanine or tryptophan. D genes are given only for firm matches.

>TRBJ2-1|TRBV27|15|TRBD1
CASSLDRGGYNEQFF
TGTGCCAGCAGCCTGGACAGGGGCGGTTACAATGAGCAGTTCTTC
>TRBJ1-4|TRBV7-2|15|-
CASSRLAGTNEKLFF
TGTGCCAGCAGCCGTCTTGCGGGTACTAATGAAAAACTGTTTTTT
>TRBJ2-1|TRBV9|18|-
CASSVASGTSGRALHKFF
-
>TRBJ2-7|TRBV27|15|TRBD2
CASSSATSGIYEQYF
TGTGCCAGCAGTTCGGCGACTAGCGGGATTTACGAGCAGTACTTC
>TRBJ1-1|TRBV30|12|-
CAWSPYPARAFF
TGTGCCTGGAGTCCCTACCCAGCGCGGGCTTTCTTT
>TRBJ1-2|TRBV19|13|TRBD1
CASSTGGVRGYTF
TGTGCCAGTAGTACAGGGGGCGTGAGGGGCTACACCTTC
>TRBJ2-5|TRBV5-1|15|TRBD2
CASSPIAGIQETQYF
TGCGCCAGCAGCCCGATAGCGGGGATACAAGAGACCCAGTACTTC
>TRBJ1-2|TRBV7-9|15|-
CASSGQAGTNYGYTF
TGTGCCAGCAGCGGTCAGGCCGGAACTAACTATGGCTACACCTTC
>TRBJ1-1|TRBV23-1|15|-
CASSQSPGSNTEAFF
TGCGCCAGCAGTCAATCCCCGGGTTCGAACACTGAAGCTTTCTTT
>TRBJ2-3|TRBV9|15|TRBD2
CASSVAGGLKDTQYF
TGTGCCAGCAGCGTAGCGGGAGGGCTTAAAGATACGCAGTATTTT
>TRBJ2-3|TRBV10-2|15|-
CASIDTGTYTDTQYF
TGCGCCAGCATAGATACAGGGACCTACACAGATACGCAGTATTTT
>TRBJ1-1|TRBV6-5|15|TRBD1
CASSYSTGRNTEAFF
TGTGCCAGCAGTTACTCGACAGGGAGGAACACTGAAGCTTTCTTT
>TRBJ2-1|TRBV18|15|-
CASPLGLRSYNEQFF
TGTGCCAGCCCGCTGGGACTTCGCTCCTACAATGAGCAGTTCTTC
>TRBJ1-1|TRBV6-5|14|-
CATAIAGDTTEAFF
TGTGCCACCGCCATAGCGGGGGATACCACTGAAGCTTTCTTT